This T cell receptor (beta chain) comes out of a study of cytomegalovirus exposure and HLA in healthy donors. PCR employed 60 Vbeta and 13 Jbeta primers. Under the authors' procedure: In a later analysis, 75 million to 95 million unique TCR beta chains included roughly 11 million shared by two or more donors. TCRdb keeps only in-frame clones here, not all; method: immunoSEQ multiplex PCR. From that table come the V and J calls and clone size; the DNA was used to work out D and trimming. This table has some 120,000 clones, roughly 86% appearing once. The junction had 4 bases not matched to a gene; V was cut back by 5 bases and J by 0 bases. Germline V gene data show CDR1 as SGHAT and CDR2 as FQNNGV. CDR3 length equals 15 residues.

The gene calls are TRBV11-2 and TRBJ1-3, with 7 bases matching TRBD1. The sample taken for sequencing was PBMCs. The sequence was collected from a man aged 18 to 35 in good health and CMV-seronegative. CDR3 nucleotide sequence: TGTGCCAGCAGCCCCCGACAGGGCTCTGGAAACACCATATATTTT. Its protein is CASSPRQGSGNTIYF.